This T cell receptor beta chain was documented in a study of technical replicates of blood from several donors (dated by TCRdb to about 2017). Libraries were prepared through the immunoSEQ multiplex PCR assay. The source is immuneACCESS, and TCRdb retained only in-frame sequences with V and J called. Part of the clones is not carried over; for the studies checked, unresolved V genes explain less than half of this, and the remainder is unexplained. The sample table contains about 81,000 clones; only one count was recorded for roughly four fifths of them. Around 4% of the sample rests with the top ten. This clone was recorded only once. Its antigen specificity is not known. The input lacks base qualities; no much larger clone sits a single base away. The CDR1 and CDR2 encoded by the germline V gene are MNHEY and SVGAGI. At the junction V is shortened by 2 bases and J by 3 bases; bases outside the gene matches: 6. The cysteine opens and the phenylalanine closes a CDR3 of 15 amino acids. This entry keeps only the CDR3 DNA: 45 bases, framed from base 1.

This TCR was sampled from a human donor in good health. Some clones in this sample may be carry-over from other donors' samples. Rearrangement joined TRBV6-5 to TRBJ2-7, with TRBD1 matching 8 junction bases. The sample was PBMCs. The sequence in DNA is TGTGCCAGCAGTTACCTGGCAGGGGGCATCTACGAGCAGTACTTC. Translation gives CASSYLAGGIYEQYF.